The subject of this entry is one T cell receptor (beta chain). This entry is derived from a study of shared clonotypes between healthy human individuals. Study in general: Per donor, three plates held CD4 naive cells, three held CD4 memory, two held CD8 naive and one held CD8 memory.

When replicate PCRs were run on sorted subsets, they used approximately 210 ng DNA, 28,000 or so T cell genomes. The table came from immunoSEQ multiplex PCR; TCRdb's copy has only in-frame clones and leaves some out. The profile shows roughly 850,000 clones, roughly 96% of them singletons. Naive CD8 cells, CD45RO-negative and positively selected for CCR7, excluded terminally differentiated effector memory CD45RA+ cells. Germline CDR1 and CDR2: SGHVS and FNYEAQ. The CDR3 loop spans 13 amino acids. With 2 bases removed from V and 5 bases from J, the gap between germline ends came to 10 bases. This chain uses TRBV7-6 with TRBJ2-7; weak D call: TRBD1 (6 bases). The specimen was naive CD8+ T cells sorted from blood. The TCR was taken from a young man in good health. This CDR3 is CASSLTGFDEQYF. The CDR3 DNA reads as TGTGCCAGCAGCTTAACAGGGTTTGACGAGCAGTACTTC.